This TCR beta chain came from a study of neoadjuvant anti-PD-1 for oral cavity cancer. Most tumor samples had 4 to 6 ug input DNA in two replicates. Generated by immunoSEQ multiplex PCR, the TCRdb table keeps only in-frame clones and is missing some. The table lists about 15,000 clones, roughly 41% of them singletons, with 35% to 40% in the top ten. Time point: after neoadjuvant nivolumab, at surgical resection. Deletions cut 3 bases from V and 6 bases from J, with 14 bases between. The CDR3 loop spans 14 amino acids. Germline CDR1 and CDR2: SGDLS and YYNGEE. This chain links TRBV9 with TRBJ2-3, with TRBD2 as a possible D gene (7 bases). The receptor comes from a person between 35 and 79 years old with oral cavity squamous cell carcinoma. Source: tumor tissue, taken after nivolumab (anti-PD-1) treatment. CDR3: CASSAGGLGDTQYF. The CDR3 DNA is TGTGCCAGCAGCGCCGGGGGGCTCGGGGATACGCAGTATTTT.